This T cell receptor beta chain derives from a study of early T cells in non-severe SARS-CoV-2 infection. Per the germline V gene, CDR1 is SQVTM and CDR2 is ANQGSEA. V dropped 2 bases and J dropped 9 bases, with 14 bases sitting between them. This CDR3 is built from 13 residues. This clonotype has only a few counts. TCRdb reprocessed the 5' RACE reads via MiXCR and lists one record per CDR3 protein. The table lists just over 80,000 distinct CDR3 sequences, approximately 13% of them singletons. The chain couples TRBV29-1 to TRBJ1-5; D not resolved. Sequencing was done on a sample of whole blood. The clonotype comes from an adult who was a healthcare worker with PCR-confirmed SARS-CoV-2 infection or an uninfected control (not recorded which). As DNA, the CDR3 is TGCAGCGTTGAATTGCACCCGGGGAGGCCCCAGCATTTT. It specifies CSVELHPGRPQHF.